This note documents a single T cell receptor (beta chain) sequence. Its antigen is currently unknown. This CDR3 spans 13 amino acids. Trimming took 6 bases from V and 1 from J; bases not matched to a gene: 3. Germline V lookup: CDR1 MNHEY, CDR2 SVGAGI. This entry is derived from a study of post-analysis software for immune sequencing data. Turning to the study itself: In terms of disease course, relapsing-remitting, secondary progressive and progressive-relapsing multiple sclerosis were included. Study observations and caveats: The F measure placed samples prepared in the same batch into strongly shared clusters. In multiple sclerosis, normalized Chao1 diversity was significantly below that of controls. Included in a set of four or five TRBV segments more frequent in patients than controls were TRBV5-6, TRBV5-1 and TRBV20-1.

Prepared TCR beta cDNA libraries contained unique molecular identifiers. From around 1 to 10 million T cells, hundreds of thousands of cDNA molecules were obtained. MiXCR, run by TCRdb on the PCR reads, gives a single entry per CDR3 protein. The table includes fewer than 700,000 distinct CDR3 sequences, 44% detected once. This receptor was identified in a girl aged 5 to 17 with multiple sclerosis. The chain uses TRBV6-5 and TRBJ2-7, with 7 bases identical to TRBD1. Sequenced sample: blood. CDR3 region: CASRTGMSYEQYF. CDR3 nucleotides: TGTGCCAGCAGGACAGGGATGTCCTACGAGCAGTACTTC.